The source of this TCR beta chain is a study of T cell responses to AZD1222 COVID-19 vaccine. Profiling relied on immunoSEQ multiplex PCR, and the TCRdb table lists in-frame clones only, not all of them. Here the sample spans under 200,000 clones, 85% to 90% being singletons. This clone has ten or more counts. V lost 5 bases and J 2 bases, leaving 9 bases between the germline ends. CDR3 length: 13 residues. The TCR sequence derives from an adult in good health. The gene calls are TRBV12-3 or TRBV12-4 and TRBJ2-5; D uncertain. The source material was peripheral blood, sampled on day 0 of AZD1222 vaccination. The CDR3 coding sequence is TGTGCCAGCAGTCGCGGTGGGCAAGAGACCCAGTACTTC. This translates into CASSRGGQETQYF.